The rows below give T cell receptor beta chains drawn from one sample of a study of T cells in Graves' hyperthyroidism and ophthalmopathy. One entry per CDR3 protein results from TCRdb running MiXCR on the multiplex PCR reads. The table has under 450,000 distinct CDR3 sequences, approximately 12% seen once. Sample: blood. The receptors were gathered from a man aged 25 to 45 with Graves' hyperthyroidism that later progressed to Graves' ophthalmopathy. CDR3s include the opening cysteine and the closing phenylalanine or tryptophan. Fields, in order: D gene, J gene, V gene, clone size, CDR3 DNA, CDR3 protein. D genes are given only for firm matches. Size values are once, few and many counts, or a class for expanded clones, and some rows have none.

>-|TRBJ2-2|TRBV7-8|many
TGTGCCAGCAGCTCCAGAACGGGGGGCCCACTAGTAGGGGAGCTGTTTTTT
CASSSRTGGPLVGELFF
>-|TRBJ1-3|TRBV15|few
TGTGCCACCAGGGAAGTTGGCTCTGGAAACACCATATATTTT
CATREVGSGNTIYF
>-|TRBJ2-1|TRBV24-1|-
TGTGCCACCAGTGAAACCCTAACCGCAGGCTACAATGAGCAGTTCTTC
CATSETLTAGYNEQFF
>-|TRBJ2-5|TRBV5-1|few
TGCGCCAGCAGCCTCACTAGCCCCGAAGGCGTTGAGACCCAGTACTTC
CASSLTSPEGVETQYF
>-|TRBJ2-7|TRBV18|-
TGTGCCAGCCAAAAAGGGAGTGGAATCTACGAGCAGTACTTC
CASQKGSGIYEQYF
>-|TRBJ2-1|TRBV7-6|-
TGTGCCAGCAGTACCGGGACCAAAAATGAGCAGTTCTTC
CASSTGTKNEQFF
>-|TRBJ1-4|TRBV19|-
TGTGCCAGTAGTACCGGGACACTGAATGAAAAACTGTTTTTT
CASSTGTLNEKLFF
>-|TRBJ2-5|TRBV25-1|few
TGTGCCAGCAGTAGCAGGGGCCCCAAAGAGACCCAGTACTTC
CASSSRGPKETQYF
>-|TRBJ2-1|TRBV5-1|few
TGCGCCAGCAGCCCTTACTCCCCCGACTACAATGAGCAGTTCTTC
CASSPYSPDYNEQFF
>-|TRBJ1-5|TRBV28|many
TGTGCCAGCAGTCTGCGTCGGGGACAGCCCCAGCATTTT
CASSLRRGQPQHF
>-|TRBJ1-2|TRBV12-3/TRBV12-4|-
TGTGCCAGCAGTTCAACAGCCTTAGGGTATGGCTACACCTTC
CASSSTALGYGYTF
>-|TRBJ2-1|TRBV7-9|-
TGTGCCAGCAGCTTAGCTGCGGGGTCCCGGGTGAATGAGCAGTTCTTC
CASSLAAGSRVNEQFF
>TRBD2|TRBJ2-3|TRBV3-1|many
TGTGCCAGCAGCCCGAACACGGGAGGTTCCACAGATACGCAGTATTTT
CASSPNTGGSTDTQYF
>TRBD1|TRBJ1-2|TRBV28|many
TGTGCCACCCCGGGGCAGGGGGGTGATGGCTACACCTTC
CATPGQGGDGYTF
>-|TRBJ2-1|TRBV28|few
TGTGCCAGCACTGGGGTCTCTAATGAGCAGTTCTTC
CASTGVSNEQFF
>TRBD1|TRBJ1-1|TRBV12-3/TRBV12-4|-
TGTGCCAGCAGTTGGGGACAGGGTCACACTGAAGCTTTCTTT
CASSWGQGHTEAFF
>-|TRBJ1-1|TRBV7-9|few
TGTGCCAGCAGACACAGTCTGGGGAACACTGAAGCTTTCTTT
CASRHSLGNTEAFF
>-|TRBJ1-1|TRBV29-1|many
TGCAGCGTTGAACTTGAGAACACTGAAGCTTTCTTT
CSVELENTEAFF
>TRBD2|TRBJ2-5|TRBV28|many
TGTGCCACAACGCGGGGGGGCGATGAGACCCAGTACTTC
CATTRGGDETQYF
>TRBD1|TRBJ1-5|TRBV29-1|-
TGCAGCGTGGGGACAGGGCTTGATCAGCCCCAGCATTTT
CSVGTGLDQPQHF
>-|TRBJ2-7|TRBV27|-
TGTGCCAGCAGTCCGTACCGGGGGACCCAATTGGGTGAGCAGTACTTC
CASSPYRGTQLGEQYF
>-|TRBJ1-2|TRBV7-2|few
TGTGCCAGCGGGGCCTTAGTGGGGCGCACCTATGGCTACACCTTC
CASGALVGRTYGYTF
>TRBD2|TRBJ2-2|TRBV20-1|-
TGCAGTGCTAGACCCCTAGCGGGGGGGGGTACCGGGGAGCTGTTTTTT
CSARPLAGGGTGELFF
>-|TRBJ1-4|TRBV4-1|-
TGCGCCAGCAGCCAAGTGTCCCTCGTGAGGAAACTGTTTTTT
CASSQVSLVRKLFF
>-|TRBJ2-3|TRBV5-1|-
TGCGCCAGCACACGCGATCCCGCAGCAGATACGCAGTATTTT
CASTRDPAADTQYF
>-|TRBJ1-6|TRBV28|many
TGTGCCAGCATCGCAACGATTCGTAATTCACCCCTCCACTTT
CASIATIRNSPLHF
>-|TRBJ2-1|TRBV28|many
TGTGCCAGCAGCTCGGGGGATATATTCTACAATGAGCAGTTCTTC
CASSSGDIFYNEQFF
>TRBD2|TRBJ2-3|TRBV30|many
TGTGCCTGGAGTGTAGGAGCGGGGGAAGATACGCAGTATTTT
CAWSVGAGEDTQYF
>-|TRBJ2-5|TRBV5-4|few
TGTGCCAGCAGCATGGCGGCTGGGGGGTACCAAGAGACCCAGTACTTC
CASSMAAGGYQETQYF
>-|TRBJ1-2|TRBV5-1|many
TGCGCCAGCAGCTTCTCGGACAGAAACTATGGCTACACCTTC
CASSFSDRNYGYTF
>-|TRBJ2-7|TRBV30|few
TGTGCCTGGGGAGGAAACCCCTACGAGCAGTACTTC
CAWGGNPYEQYF
>-|TRBJ2-7|TRBV5-1|-
TGCGCCAGCAGCTTGAGGGGTTCGGGGAGCATATCGGGAGAGCAGTACTTC
CASSLRGSGSISGEQYF
>-|TRBJ1-1|TRBV12-3/TRBV12-4|many
TGTGCCAGCAGCCCAAACTCAAACACTGAAGCTTTCTTT
CASSPNSNTEAFF
>-|TRBJ2-3|TRBV24-1|many
TGTGCCACCAGTGGTCCGGGACACACTAGCACAGATACGCAGTATTTT
CATSGPGHTSTDTQYF
>-|TRBJ2-7|TRBV11-3|many
TGTGCCAGCAACTCGGACCAGGGGCCAGAGGAGCAGTACTTC
CASNSDQGPEEQYF
>-|TRBJ1-1|TRBV20-1|many
TGCAGTGCTAGGGTTCGGGGGGCGGACACTGAAGCTTTCTTT
CSARVRGADTEAFF
>TRBD2|TRBJ2-3|TRBV7-7|many
TGTGCCAGCAGCAAAGGGACTAGCGGGGGGGCTGCAGATACGCAGTATTTT
CASSKGTSGGAADTQYF
>-|TRBJ2-1|TRBV20-1|-
TGCAGTGCTGACCCCGGGACTTACGACAATGAGCAGTTCTTC
CSADPGTYDNEQFF
>-|TRBJ1-1|TRBV7-9|few
TGTGCCAGCAGCTTAGCGGGTGGGTCTGACACTGAAGCTTTCTTT
CASSLAGGSDTEAFF
>-|TRBJ2-2|TRBV30|many
TGTGCCTGGAGTTGGTCAGGGAACACCGGGGAGCTGTTTTTT
CAWSWSGNTGELFF
>TRBD1|TRBJ1-5|TRBV19|-
TGTGCCAGTAGTCAGGACAGGGGCCATGGGCAGCCCCAGCATTTT
CASSQDRGHGQPQHF
>-|TRBJ1-2|TRBV11-2|-
TGTGCCAGCAGCTTTTCGGCGGGGGCAGGTGGCTACACCTTC
CASSFSAGAGGYTF
>TRBD2|TRBJ2-1|TRBV5-1|many
TGCGCCAGCAGCTTGGAGCGGGGGCCCTACAATGAGCAGTTCTTC
CASSLERGPYNEQFF
>-|TRBJ1-2|TRBV29-1|-
TGCAGCGTTGGAGAAGTTGGGGACGGCTACACCTTC
CSVGEVGDGYTF
>-|TRBJ1-2|TRBV7-8|many
TGTGCCAGCAGCTTAGTTCCTGTCGCCTATGGCTACACCTTC
CASSLVPVAYGYTF
>-|TRBJ2-7|TRBV19|-
TGTGCCAGTAGTATAGACAGGACGTCCTCTGGCGAGCAGTACTTC
CASSIDRTSSGEQYF
>-|TRBJ2-7|TRBV7-9|-
TGTGCCACCCAACGGGACACCTTCTACGAGCAGTACTTC
CATQRDTFYEQYF
>-|TRBJ2-5|TRBV6-5|-
TGTGCCAGCAGTTACGACAGCAGCCAAGAGACCCAGTACTTC
CASSYDSSQETQYF
>TRBD1|TRBJ1-4|TRBV24-1|many
TGTGCCACCAGTGAGCCAAGACAGGGGGAGAATGAAAAACTGTTTTTT
CATSEPRQGENEKLFF
>TRBD2|TRBJ2-3|TRBV12-3/TRBV12-4|many
TGTGCCAGCAGGGGGGGACTACTTTCAGATACGCAGTATTTT
CASRGGLLSDTQYF
>TRBD1|TRBJ1-6|TRBV6-1|many
TGTGCCAGCAGTAAACAGGGGGCTTCCTATAATTCACCCCTCCACTTT
CASSKQGASYNSPLHF
>-|TRBJ1-6|TRBV4-1|-
TGCGCCAGCAGCTTCGAGAGTGGGAATTCACCCCTCCACTTT
CASSFESGNSPLHF
>-|TRBJ1-2|TRBV13|few
TGTGCCAGCAGCTTGTTCCAAACAGCTAACTATGGCTACACCTTC
CASSLFQTANYGYTF
>-|TRBJ2-3|TRBV24-1|few
TGTGCCACCAGTCCCACCTTCCCCGCGGGGGCCACAGATACGCAGTATTTT
CATSPTFPAGATDTQYF
>TRBD2|TRBJ2-4|TRBV5-1|many
TGCGCCAGCAGCTTGGCTAGCGGGGTAGCCAAAAACATTCAGTACTTC
CASSLASGVAKNIQYF
>-|TRBJ2-7|TRBV7-8|many
TGTGCCAGCACCCCCCGCGGATCCTACGAGCAGTACTTC
CASTPRGSYEQYF